The next 30 T cell receptor beta chains were all read from a single sample in a study of T-cell memory formation after mild COVID-19. TCRdb re-called the 5' RACE reads through MiXCR, storing one row per CDR3 protein. The sample records 300,000 to 350,000 distinct CDR3 sequences, 15% to 20% being singletons. What was sequenced was PBMCs or a T cell subset sorted from them (not recorded which). All receptors come from a man between 18 and 29 years old who had mild COVID-19 (a few samples of this study predate the infection). Cell type and time point are not known.

This clonotype was observed a few times. The V gene is TRBV12-2, the J gene TRBJ2-7; the table calls TRBD1, which could not be checked here. TRBV12-2 is a pseudogene segment. The CDR3 covers 13 residues. This CDR3 reads CASRLENRHEQYV. The CDR3 DNA follows: TGTGCAAGTCGCTTAGAGAACAGGCACGAGCAGTACGTC.

The chain has TRBV9 and TRBJ1-2, with 7 nucleotides matching TRBD1. Trimming took 3 bases from V and 5 from J; bases not matched to a gene: 7. Looked up from germline, CDR1 is SGDLS and CDR2 is YYNGEE. CDR3 length equals 14 residues. CDR3 sequence (DNA): TGTGCCAGCAGCGGACCGGGACAGCTTTATGGCTACACCTTC. Translation gives CASSGPGQLYGYTF.

The table lists this clonotype with a few counts. The V gene is TRBV7-2, the J gene TRBJ2-7; 13 positions match TRBD2. The CDR3 length is 15 residues. Trimming took 4 bases from V and 3 from J; bases not matched to a gene: 3. CDR1 is SGHTA, CDR2 FQGNSA, per germline. CDR3 in DNA: TGTGCCAGCAGCTCGAGGACTAGCGGGGGCTACGAGCAGTACTTC. Encoded protein: CASSSRTSGGYEQYF.

In its sample, this clonotype was seen a few times. The V call is TRBV5-1, the J call TRBJ2-1; maybe TRBD1 (8 bases). The germline CDR1 and CDR2 sequences are SGHRS and YFSETQ. V was clipped by 3 bases and J by 3 bases, with 16 bases between them. The CDR3 runs 16 residues. The CDR3 loop reads CASSSQGGGGYNEQFF. DNA for the CDR3: TGCGCCAGCAGCTCACAGGGGGGCGGGGGCTACAATGAGCAGTTCTTC.

The chain combines TRBV6-4 with TRBJ2-1; the D gene is possibly TRBD1 (5 bases). V dropped 10 bases and J dropped 6 bases, with 22 bases sitting between them. Looked up from germline, CDR1 is MRHNA and CDR2 is SNTAGT. This CDR3 is built from 15 residues. The DNA for the CDR3 is TGTGCCACCCCGTCCCGCGGAAGGGGCCCCAATGAGCAGTTCTTC. It yields the protein CATPSRGRGPNEQFF.

This clonotype was observed a handful of times. The V and J genes are TRBV3-1 and TRBJ2-5, with a tentative D call TRBD1 (6 bases). Germline V gives CDR1 LGHDT, CDR2 YNNKEL (reference sequence). V gave up 3 bases and J gave up 5 bases, with 13 bases separating them. CDR3 length: 14 residues. CDR3 nucleotide sequence: TGTGCCAGCAGCCATCTGAGGGGGAAGGAGACCCAGTACTTC. Its protein is CASSHLRGKETQYF.

There are a few counts of this clonotype. The rearrangement joins TRBV5-1 to TRBJ2-2; 7 bases are a match to TRBD1. CDR1 and CDR2 from the germline V gene are SGHRS and YFSETQ. CDR3 length: 15 residues. J was trimmed by 4 bases and V by 4 bases; bases with no gene match: 7. The DNA for the CDR3 is TGCGCCAGCAGCCGCGGACAGGTTGGCACCGGGGAGCTGTTTTTT. Translated: CASSRGQVGTGELFF. Variable domain in full (rest from reference TRBV5-1 and TRBJ2-2): KAGVTQTPRYLIKTRGQQVTLSCSPISGHRSVSWYQQTPGQGLQFLFEYFSETQRNKGNFPGRFSGRQFSNSRSEMNVSTLELGDSALYLCASSRGQVGTGELFFGEGSRLTVL.

This clonotype occurred a few times. For the CDR3, the DNA is TGTGCCAGCAGCCGCAGGACAGGTCGATCACCCCTCCACTTT. Translating it yields CASSRRTGRSPLHF. The genes are TRBV3-1 and TRBJ1-6; TRBD1 aligns across 7 bases. V was clipped by 4 bases and J by 10 bases; unmatched bases: 7. CDR1 LGHDT and CDR2 YNNKEL come from the germline V gene (reference sequence). The CDR3 runs 14 residues. Based on the CDR3 plus reference TRBV3-1 and TRBJ1-6, the full variable domain is DTAVSQTPKYLVTQMGNDKSIKCEQNLGHDTMYWYKQDSKKFLKIMFSYNNKELIINETVPNRFSPKSPDKAHLNLHINSLELGDSAVYFCASSRRTGRSPLHFGNGTRLTVT.

This clonotype has just a few counts. V and J are TRBV4-1 and TRBJ1-5; no clear D. The germline gives CDR1 MGHRA, CDR2 YSYEKL. V lost 4 bases and J 2 bases, leaving 12 bases between the germline ends. This CDR3 is 15 amino acids long. The CDR3: CASSLEYEGNQPQHF. In DNA form, the CDR3 reads TGCGCCAGCAGCCTCGAGTACGAGGGCAATCAGCCCCAGCATTTT.

This clonotype has a handful of counts. This CDR3 is CASRLQGVGNEQFF. The CDR3 nucleotides are TGTGCCAGCAGACTCCAGGGGGTTGGCAATGAGCAGTTCTTC. The V and J genes are TRBV7-9 and TRBJ2-1; TRBD1 matches 7 bases. Unmatched junction bases numbered 8, after V lost 6 bases and J lost 6 bases. The CDR3 is 14 amino acids. Germline CDR1 reads SEHNR; CDR2 reads FQNEAQ (reference sequence).

The V call is TRBV11-2, the J call TRBJ2-7, with D possibly matching TRBD1 (7 bases). Trimming removed 6 bases from V and 2 bases from J, with 11 bases in between. Germline-derived CDR1 and CDR2 are SGHAT and FQNNGV. This CDR3 is 13 amino acids long. The DNA for the CDR3 is TGTGCCAGCAGTCCAGGGGGGCCCTACGAGCAGTACGTC. It codes for CASSPGGPYEQYV.

V gene TRBV10-3 combines with J gene TRBJ1-3, with 9 bases lining up with TRBD1. Trimming took 6 bases from V and 0 from J; bases not matched to a gene: 9. The germline V gene has CDR1 ENHRY and CDR2 SYGVKD. The CDR3 loop spans 17 amino acids. The CDR3 is CAISRDRVELSGNTIYF. The CDR3 DNA sequence: TGTGCCATCAGCCGGGACAGGGTGGAACTCTCTGGAAACACCATATATTTT.

This clonotype was seen a few times. The chain has TRBV6-6 and TRBJ2-7; 12 nucleotides line up with TRBD2. The J segment lost 5 bases and the V segment lost 6 bases, leaving 11 bases of the junction unmatched. The CDR3 sequence is 16 residues long. CDR1 and CDR2 (germline): MNHNY, SVGAGI (reference sequence). The CDR3 nucleotides read TGTGCCAGCAGCCGCTCTAGCGGGGGGGCCAGCAACGAGCAGTACGTC. It translates to CASSRSSGGASNEQYV.

This clonotype was seen just once. V and J are TRBV6-6 and TRBJ2-7, with 7 bases identical to TRBD1. The CDR3 length is 14 residues. V shed 6 bases, J shed 3 bases, and the junction held 8 bases outside the gene matches. Germline V gives CDR1 MNHNY, CDR2 SVGAGI (reference sequence). CDR3: CASSMTQGSYEQYF. CDR3 nucleotides: TGTGCCAGCAGCATGACACAGGGGAGCTACGAGCAGTACTTC.

The chain recombines TRBV3-1 with TRBJ1-2; D is possibly TRBD1 (6 bases). This CDR3 region has 14 residues. CDR1 LGHDT and CDR2 YNNKEL come from the germline V gene (reference sequence). Trimming removed 9 bases at V and 2 bases at J, with 16 bases between. CDR3 nucleotide sequence: TGTGCCAGTGGTCGAACGACAGGCAACTATGGCTACACCTTC. As protein: CASGRTTGNYGYTF.

This chain joins TRBV19 and TRBJ1-5, with D possibly being TRBD1 (6 bases). This CDR3 region has 14 residues. Germline V gene data show CDR1 as LNHDA and CDR2 as SQIVND (reference sequence). V was clipped by 6 bases and J by 6 bases, with 15 bases between them. This CDR3 reads CASSPGQWSQPQHF. Written as DNA, the CDR3 is TGTGCCAGTAGCCCCGGACAGTGGAGTCAGCCCCAGCATTTT.

V and J are TRBV20-1 and TRBJ2-5; D gene ambiguous. Germline assignment: CDR1 DFQATT and CDR2 SNEGSKA (reference sequence). Trimming removed 2 bases from V and 5 bases from J, with 6 bases in between. The CDR3 has 11 residues. CDR3 protein: CSARKPETQYF. The DNA for the CDR3 is TGCAGTGCTAGAAAGCCGGAGACCCAGTACTTC.

The table lists this clonotype with a few counts. V gene TRBV20-1 combines with J gene TRBJ1-1; D is unclear. The CDR3 has 14 residues. The germline gives CDR1 DFQATT, CDR2 SNEGSKA (reference sequence). V was shortened by 1 base and J by 5 bases, with 14 bases between the two germline ends. The CDR3 DNA reads as TGCAGTGCTAGAGTGTCAGTCAGAAGGACTGAAGCTTTCTTT. It translates to CSARVSVRRTEAFF.

At least ten counts were recorded for this clonotype. The chain is built from TRBV19 and TRBJ1-1; the D gene is possibly TRBD1 (5 bases). The CDR3 totals 13 residues. Germline assignment: CDR1 LNHDA and CDR2 SQIVND (reference sequence). The V gene lost 3 bases and the J gene lost 8 bases, with 13 bases spanning the gap. The chain's CDR3 is CASSISSGTEAFF. CDR3 nucleotides: TGTGCCAGTAGTATTAGCTCGGGGACCGAAGCTTTCTTT.

The chain joins TRBV4-2 to TRBJ2-7; perhaps TRBD1 as D (7 bases). Looked up from germline, CDR1 is LGHNA and CDR2 is YNFKEQ. V lost 0 bases and J 4 bases, leaving 13 bases between the germline ends. CDR3 size: 15 residues. The CDR3 loop reads CASSQDLPGGYEQYF. As DNA, the CDR3 is TGTGCCAGCAGCCAAGATCTGCCAGGGGGGTACGAGCAGTACTTC.

This clonotype was seen only a few times. J is TRBJ2-5 and V is TRBV7-9; D ambiguous. The CDR3 contains 13 residues. Germline values: CDR1 SEHNR, CDR2 FQNEAQ (reference sequence). The V end was cut by 3 bases, the J end by 3 bases, with 8 bases between. DNA of the CDR3: TGTGCCAGCAGCTTCAAGGGTAAAGAGACCCAGTACTTC. Its translation: CASSFKGKETQYF. The full variable domain, its missing parts supplied by reference TRBV7-9 and TRBJ2-5, is DTGVSQNPRHKITKRGQNVTFRCDPISEHNRLYWYRQTLGQGPEFLTYFQNEAQLEKSRLLSDRFSAERPKGSFSTLEIQRTEQGDSAMYLCASSFKGKETQYFGPGTRLLVL.

This clonotype was found a few times. The CDR3 region is CASSLENLYEQYF. The CDR3 nucleotides read TGTGCCAGCAGCTTAGAAAATCTCTACGAGCAGTACTTC. V gene TRBV7-2 combines with J gene TRBJ2-7; D uncertain. Between the trimmed V and J ends, which lost 1 base and 3 bases, there was a span of 7 bases. Germline V gene lookup returns CDR1 SGHTA and CDR2 FQGNSA. The CDR3 has 13 amino acids.

This chain uses TRBV4-1 with TRBJ1-1; weak D call: TRBD1 (6 bases). CDR1 MGHRA and CDR2 YSYEKL come from the germline V gene. Trimming removed 1 base from V and 0 bases from J, with 21 bases in between. This CDR3 contains 19 residues. In nucleotides, the CDR3 is TGCGCCAGCAGCCAAGGTTTCGGGGGGGCGCAGATCATGAACACTGAAGCTTTCTTT. Amino acid sequence: CASSQGFGGAQIMNTEAFF.

This chain joins TRBV7-2 and TRBJ1-6, with D unresolved. The CDR3 consists of 17 residues. CDR1 SGHTA and CDR2 FQGNSA come from the germline V gene. Trimming pared 5 bases from V and 3 bases from J, leaving 17 bases between. Written as DNA, the CDR3 is TGTGCCAGCAGCCGAGACTCGGGTGTTTTCTATAATTCACCCCTCCACTTT. Residues: CASSRDSGVFYNSPLHF.

The table lists this clonotype with a few counts. CDR3 sequence reads: CASSLSASGGKEQFF. Here the CDR3 DNA reads TGCGCCAGCAGCTTGTCTGCTAGCGGGGGAAAAGAGCAGTTCTTC. The chain combines TRBV5-1 with TRBJ2-1; 10 nucleotides match TRBD2. The CDR3 loop spans 15 amino acids. The J segment lost 10 bases and the V segment lost 1 base, leaving 8 bases of the junction unmatched. The germline V gene has CDR1 SGHRS and CDR2 YFSETQ. Based on the CDR3 plus reference TRBV5-1 and TRBJ2-1, the full variable domain is KAGVTQTPRYLIKTRGQQVTLSCSPISGHRSVSWYQQTPGQGLQFLFEYFSETQRNKGNFPGRFSGRQFSNSRSEMNVSTLELGDSALYLCASSLSASGGKEQFFGPGTRLTVL.

This chain joins TRBV4-1 and TRBJ1-4, with D maybe TRBD1 (5 bases). The CDR3 length is 17 residues. Germline CDR1 and CDR2: MGHRA and YSYEKL. Between the trimmed V and J ends, which lost 0 bases and 7 bases, there was a span of 18 bases. DNA for the CDR3: TGCGCCAGCAGCCAAGAGGGGGGTCCGCCCTGGAGTGAAAAACTGTTTTTT. As protein: CASSQEGGPPWSEKLFF.

The chain carries TRBV27 and TRBJ1-6; D gene uncertain. This CDR3 spans 14 amino acids. CDR1 is MNHEY and CDR2 is SMNVEV in the germline V gene (reference sequence). Trimming took off 7 bases at V and 0 bases at J, with 7 bases between the two ends. CDR3 residues: CASKSGSYNSPLHF. CDR3 sequence (DNA): TGTGCCAGCAAGTCGGGCTCCTATAATTCACCCCTCCACTTT.

This clonotype was picked up a small number of times. The rearrangement uses TRBV20-1 and TRBJ2-7; 8 bases fit TRBD2. Germline CDR1 and CDR2: DFQATT and SNEGSKA (reference sequence). V was clipped by 6 bases and J by 5 bases; unmatched bases: 9. The CDR3 length is 13 residues. CDR3 region: CSAPGTSLHEQYF. In DNA, the CDR3 is TGCAGTGCCCCCGGGACTAGTCTCCACGAGCAGTACTTC.

J is TRBJ2-5 and V is TRBV7-9, with 8 bases that match TRBD1. The CDR3 is 15 residues long. With V trimmed by 3 bases and J by 5 bases, 8 bases remained unmatched. Germline lookup yields CDR1 SEHNR and CDR2 FQNEAQ (reference sequence). For the CDR3, the DNA is TGTGCCAGCAGCTTTACAGGGGGTACTCGGGAGACCCAGTACTTC. As protein: CASSFTGGTRETQYF.

The sample holds a few counts of this clonotype. This rearrangement joins TRBV5-1 to TRBJ2-3, with TRBD2 matching over 12 bases. V was clipped by 5 bases and J by 5 bases; unmatched bases: 9. This CDR3 spans 16 amino acids. The germline V gene encodes CDR1 SGHRS and CDR2 YFSETQ. The CDR3 coding sequence is TGCGCCAGCAGTCCTCTAGCGGGGGGGCTTGGAGATACGCAGTATTTT. As protein: CASSPLAGGLGDTQYF.